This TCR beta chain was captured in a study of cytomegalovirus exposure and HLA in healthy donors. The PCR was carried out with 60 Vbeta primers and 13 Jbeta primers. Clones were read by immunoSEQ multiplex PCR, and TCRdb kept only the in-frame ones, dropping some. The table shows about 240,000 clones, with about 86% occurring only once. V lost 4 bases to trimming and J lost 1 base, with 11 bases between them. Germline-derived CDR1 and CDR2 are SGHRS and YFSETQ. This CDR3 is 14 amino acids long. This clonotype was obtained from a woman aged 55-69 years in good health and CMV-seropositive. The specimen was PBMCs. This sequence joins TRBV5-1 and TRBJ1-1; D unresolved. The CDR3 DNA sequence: TGCGCCAGCAGCACCACCCCCGGGAACACTGAAGCTTTCTTT. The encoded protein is CASSTTPGNTEAFF.